Each of the 8 T cell receptor beta chains below was sequenced from the same sample in a study of cytomegalovirus exposure and HLA in healthy donors. Researchers ran the PCR with 60 Vbeta and 13 Jbeta primers. Repertoires were generated with immunoSEQ multiplex PCR, while TCRdb's copy carries only in-frame clones and drops some. The sample carries 150,000 to 200,000 clones, 75% to 90% recorded once. The specimen sequenced was PBMCs. These receptors were taken from a woman aged 18-29 years in good health and CMV-seronegative.

The count of this clone is one. The gene calls are TRBV11-2 and TRBJ2-3; 7 bases align to TRBD2. With 5 bases clipped from V and 3 bases from J, the junction kept 5 bases outside the gene matches. The CDR3 is 14 residues long. Per germline, CDR1 SGHAT and CDR2 FQNNGV. CDR3: CASSPVGRTDTQYF. The CDR3, as DNA: TGTGCCAGCAGCCCCGTCGGGAGGACAGATACGCAGTATTTT.

The V call is TRBV10-3, the J call TRBJ1-1; D call uncertain. CDR3 length equals 19 residues. Per germline, CDR1 ENHRY and CDR2 SYGVKD. Deletions cut 3 bases from V and 1 base from J, with 24 bases between. DNA of the CDR3: TGTGCCATCAGTGATTTTACCGGCCATTACGAACAGAAGAACACTGAAGCTTTCTTT. Translating it yields CAISDFTGHYEQKNTEAFF.

This sequence joins TRBV7-9 and TRBJ2-7, with 7 bases matching TRBD1. J lost 5 bases, V lost 5 bases, and 9 bases had no gene match. Germline CDR1 is SEHNR and CDR2 is FQNEAQ (reference sequence). The CDR3 sequence is 14 residues long. DNA for the CDR3: TGTGCCAGCAGCCCCCCGGACAGGCAACACGAGCAGTACTTC. This sequence encodes CASSPPDRQHEQYF.

This clone was seen a few times. The gene calls are TRBV10-3 and TRBJ2-3; D unclear. The CDR3 is 13 amino acids. Germline CDR1 and CDR2: ENHRY and SYGVKD. V shed 7 bases and J shed 8 bases, with 16 bases lying between them. The CDR3 region is CAITDIPWSTQYF. CDR3 in DNA: TGTGCCATCACCGACATTCCATGGTCTACGCAGTATTTT.

The genes are TRBV5-6 and TRBJ2-3; a possible D gene is TRBD2 (6 bases). Trimming removed 3 bases at V and 1 base at J, with 9 bases between. CDR1 is SGHDT and CDR2 is YYEEEE in the germline V gene. The CDR3 has 14 amino acids. The CDR3 sequence is CASSWGVGTDTQYF. The CDR3 DNA reads as TGTGCCAGCAGCTGGGGGGTAGGCACAGATACGCAGTATTTT.

In this sample, this clone turned up once. The chain recombines TRBV6-5 with TRBJ2-1, with a tentative D call TRBD2 (5 bases). V dropped 2 bases and J dropped 6 bases, with 8 bases sitting between them. The germline gives CDR1 MNHEY, CDR2 SVGAGI. This CDR3 has 13 residues. The CDR3 region is CASSYEGRNEQFF. DNA for the CDR3: TGTGCCAGCAGTTACGAGGGTCGCAATGAGCAGTTCTTC.

The rearrangement uses TRBV7-8 and TRBJ1-3; D ambiguous. Trimming cost V 5 bases and J 3 bases, with 11 bases left between them. CDR1 and CDR2 from the germline V gene are SGHVS and FQNEAQ. The CDR3 covers 14 residues. The CDR3 DNA sequence: TGTGCCAGCAGCAACCGGGGAATTGGAAACACCATATATTTT. It is translated as CASSNRGIGNTIYF.

The V call is TRBV13, the J call TRBJ1-3, with D perhaps matching TRBD1 (5 bases). Germline loops: CDR1 PRHDT, CDR2 FYEKMQ (reference sequence). V gave up 5 bases and J gave up 1 base, with 9 bases separating them. This CDR3 is built from 14 residues. The CDR3 reads CASSPRQSGNTIYF. The CDR3 DNA is TGTGCCAGCAGCCCTCGACAGTCTGGAAACACCATATATTTT. Full variable domain (outside the CDR3, taken from reference TRBV13 and TRBJ1-3): AAGVIQSPRHLIKEKRETATLKCYPIPRHDTVYWYQQGPGQDPQFLISFYEKMQSDKGSIPDRFSAQQFSDYHSELNMSSLELGDSALYFCASSPRQSGNTIYFGEGSWLTVV.